The TCR beta chain under discussion was sequenced for a study of shared clonotypes between healthy human individuals. Findings and caveats of the study: Non-shared clonotypes had lower generation probabilities than those shared by all four donors. The low donor count limited represented genetic and exposure-history diversity. The sharing of 4% to 5.5% of naive CD4 clonotypes was seen across a handful of donors.

As for this clone: Its antigen remains unknown.

Deep-level settings were used for running the assay. Using immunoSEQ multiplex PCR, the repertoire was profiled, and TCRdb retains in-frame clones only, with some absent. Of around 1.6 million clones in the sample, 95% to 99% are singletons; the top ten hold roughly 0.4%. The CDR3 extends over 15 amino acids. CDR1 KGHSH and CDR2 LQKENI come from the germline V gene. The chain uses TRBV18 and TRBJ2-5, with 9 bases matching TRBD1. The end of the DNA fits TRBJ2-7 better, so the J call may be wrong. This TCR was recovered from a man younger than 45 in good health. The sample comprised naive CD4+ T cells sorted from blood. Subset indicated: CD45RA+ positively selected. The CDR3 region has the DNA TGTGCCAGCCCTCCAACCAGGACAGGGGTATACGAGCAGTACTTC. As protein: CASPPTRTGVYEQYF.